Below are 15 T cell receptor beta chains sequenced from a single sample in a study of CD8+ T cells in alopecia areata. RNA was isolated and reverse transcribed to cDNA, the sequencing template. The table came from immunoSEQ multiplex PCR; TCRdb's copy has only in-frame clones and leaves some out. The sample is made up of 90,000 to 130,000 clones, none counted only once. The source material was lesional skin. The receptor set was obtained from a C3H/HeJ mouse with alopecia areata. This strain has MHC haplotype H2-k.

As regards this clone: Gene labels here are mouse ones. The CDR3 end lies 4 residues beyond the end of the read and is filled in from the germline J gene. J is TRBJ1-1 and V is TRBV13-3, with D perhaps matching TRBD1 (6 bases). V lost 6 bases and J 3 bases, leaving 12 bases between the germline ends. Per germline, CDR1 NNHDY and CDR2 SYVADS. The CDR3 consists of 13 residues. CDR3 DNA, as far as it was read: TGTGCCAGCAACCCACAGGGAGACACA. It codes for CASNPQGDT. The CDR3 as a whole reads CASNPQGDTEVFF.

This clone has only a few counts. The gene names here belong to mouse. Coverage ceases 4 residues before the CDR3 finishes, and the germline J gene fills in the end. The J gene is TRBJ1-1, the V gene TRBV19; 7 bases align to TRBD1. Germline CDR1 reads FNHDT; CDR2 reads SITEND (reference sequence). The CDR3 sequence is 17 residues long. The ends lost 1 base at V and 0 bases at J; junction bases unmatched: 9. CDR3 amino acids: CASSITPGQTANTEVFF. The covered CDR3 bases are TGTGCCAGCAGTATAACCCCGGGACAGACCGCAAACACA. Drawing the rest from reference TRBV19 and TRBJ1-1, the complete variable domain is GGIITQTPKFLIGQEGQKLTLKCQQNFNHDTMYWYRQDSGKGLRLIYYSITENDLQKGDLSEGYDASREKKSSFSLTVTSAQKNEMAVFLCASSITPGQTANTEVFFGKGTRLTVV.

Of note for this clone: Mouse names are used for the genes. The read is 4 residues too short to cover the CDR3 end, so that end is filled in from the germline J gene. The chain uses TRBV17 and TRBJ1-1; unclear D gene. Germline V gene sequence: CDR1 MNHDT, CDR2 YYDKIL. The V gene lost 6 bases and the J gene lost 0 bases, with 11 bases spanning the gap. The CDR3 is 14 residues long. Here the CDR3 reads CASSQQKPNTEVFF. Incomplete CDR3 DNA: TGTGCTAGCAGCCAACAAAAGCCAAACACA. The full variable domain, rest sourced from reference TRBV17 and TRBJ1-1, is DTTVKQNPRYKLARVGKPVNLICSQTMNHDTMYWYQKKPNQAPKLLLFYYDKILNREADTFEKFQSSRPNNSFCSLYIGSAGLEYSAMYLCASSQQKPNTEVFFGKGTRLTVV.

Comment on this clone: Germline and genes: mouse. The CDR3 is cut off 4 residues early in the read; its end comes from the germline J gene. The rearrangement uses TRBV13-1 and TRBJ2-2; 9 bases align to TRBD1. J gave up 0 bases and V 1 base, and 4 bases lay outside the gene matches. The CDR3 spans 17 residues. Germline V gene data show CDR1 as NSHNY and CDR2 as SYGAGN. The sequenced part of the CDR3 DNA is TGTGCCAGCAGTGATCTCGGGACAGGGTCAAACACCGGG. It specifies CASSDLGTGSNTG. The CDR3 reads in full as CASSDLGTGSNTGQLYF.

Remarks on this clone: Gene names and germline match the mouse. Sequencing ends 4 residues short of the CDR3 end; the germline J gene provides the rest. V gene TRBV13-3 combines with J gene TRBJ1-4, with D possibly matching TRBD1 (5 bases). V gave up 7 bases and J gave up 3 bases, with 16 bases separating them. The CDR3 runs 15 residues. The germline CDR1 and CDR2 sequences are NNHDY and SYVADS. The CDR3 here is CASAAGSWANERLFF. Incomplete CDR3 DNA: TGTGCCAGCGCCGCAGGGTCTTGGGCCAACGAA.

With respect to this clone: Here the gene names and germline are mouse. Sequencing ends 4 residues short of the CDR3 end; the germline J gene provides the rest. The chain has TRBV13-1 and TRBJ1-4; a weak D match, TRBD1 (5 bases). Trimming took off 3 bases at V and 0 bases at J, with 9 bases between the two ends. The CDR3 has 15 residues. The germline CDR1 and CDR2 sequences are NSHNY and SYGAGN. The CDR3 here is CASSGRGISNERLFF. The CDR3 DNA, read in part, is TGTGCCAGCAGTGGTAGGGGAATTTCCAACGAA.

As for this clone: The listed TCRdb protein conflicts with the DNA translation at residue 11, and the protein shown is translated directly from the DNA. Gene names denote mouse genes. The sequence runs out 3 residues before the end of the CDR3; the remainder is reconstructed from the germline J gene. The rearrangement uses TRBV13-3 and TRBJ1-3, with 11 bases lining up with TRBD1. Germline V gene sequence: CDR1 NNHDY, CDR2 SYVADS. J was trimmed by 3 bases and V by 6 bases; bases with no gene match: 2. The CDR3 totals 14 residues. The CDR3 bases that were read are TGTGCCAGCAAGGGGACAGGGGGTGGAAATACG. Its translation: CASKGTGGGNT. The complete CDR3 reads CASKGTGGGNTLYF.

Details on this clone: Mouse gene names apply. The missing CDR3 end, 4 residues past where the read stops, is filled in from the germline J gene. The V gene is TRBV13-2, the J gene TRBJ1-4; D uncertain. V lost 1 base and J lost 0, with 10 bases in between. This CDR3 comprises 16 residues. Germline CDR1 reads NNHNN; CDR2 reads SYGAGS (reference sequence). The CDR3 here is CASGDSHSFSNERLFF. The covered CDR3 bases are TGTGCCAGCGGTGATTCTCACTCGTTTTCCAACGAA.

This clone has just a few counts. Mouse gene names and germline throughout. From the germline J gene comes the end of the CDR3, since the read stops 4 residues before it. The chain employs TRBV1 and TRBJ1-4; 9 bases are a match to TRBD1. This CDR3 comprises 16 residues. Germline V CDR1 and CDR2: NSQYPW, LRSPGD (reference sequence). After removal of 0 bases from V and 6 bases from J, the junction contained 5 bases not matched to a gene. The part of the CDR3 DNA that was read is TGCACCTGCAGTGCAGACGGGACAGGGTGGGACGAA. Translation gives CTCSADGTGWDE. The CDR3 in full is CTCSADGTGWDERLFF.

This clone was counted between two and nine times. Gene names and germline refer to mouse. The read ends 4 residues before the CDR3 terminus; that terminus is restored from the germline J gene. V and J are TRBV13-3 and TRBJ2-2, with 7 positions matching TRBD2. The CDR3 totals 13 residues. CDR1 and CDR2 (germline): NNHDY, SYVADS. V was clipped by 5 bases and J by 6 bases; unmatched bases: 4. The CDR3 bases that were read are TGTGCCAGCAGGATGGGGGGAGCCGGG. This encodes CASRMGGAG. The entire CDR3 protein is CASRMGGAGQLYF.

Regarding this clone: At residue 11, the TCRdb protein departs from the DNA translation, so the protein shown here was derived from the DNA itself. Genes here carry mouse names. The observed sequence ends 3 residues before the CDR3 terminus, with the missing tail filled in from the germline J gene. This rearrangement joins TRBV1 to TRBJ1-6; a possible D gene is TRBD1 (6 bases). TRBJ1-6 is an ORF, with its function uncertain. The CDR3 loop spans 14 amino acids. V lost 3 bases to trimming and J lost 7 bases, with 10 bases between them. Germline V CDR1 and CDR2: NSQYPW, LRSPGD (reference sequence). The CDR3 spells CTCSALGQNSPLYF. The CDR3 DNA, read in part, is TGCACCTGCAGTGCTCTCGGACAGAATTCGCCC.

This clone was observed a handful of times. Gene names and germline refer to mouse. The CDR3 end is not reached by the read, which stops 4 residues before it; the germline J gene fills it in. V is TRBV13-3 and J is TRBJ2-1, with 10 bases matching TRBD2. The germline CDR1 and CDR2 sequences are NNHDY and SYVADS. CDR3 size: 14 residues. Trimming cost V 4 bases and J 6 bases; bases outside gene matches: 4. Here the CDR3 reads CASSPPGGAAEQFF. The CDR3 bases that were read are TGTGCCAGCAGTCCCCCTGGGGGGGCTGCT.

Turning to this clone: Gene names and germline match the mouse. The sequence runs out 4 residues before the end of the CDR3; the remainder is reconstructed from the germline J gene. The chain has TRBV16 and TRBJ2-3; D unresolved. This CDR3 is 14 amino acids long. CDR1 and CDR2 (germline): SGHSA, FRNQAP. V lost 3 bases, J lost 0 bases, and 7 bases lay in between. Partial CDR3 DNA: TGTGCAAGCAGCTTCAAAAATAGTGCAGAA. It is translated as CASSFKNSAE. In full, the CDR3 reads CASSFKNSAETLYF.

This clone was seen repeatedly, ten times or more. Here the gene names and germline are mouse. Read sequence stops 4 residues before the CDR3 end, and the germline J gene provides the missing end. The chain combines TRBV1 with TRBJ2-1; 8 nucleotides line up with TRBD2. V was clipped by 4 bases and J by 3 bases; unmatched bases: 8. CDR3 length: 16 amino acids. Germline V gene lookup returns CDR1 NSQYPW and CDR2 LRSPGD (reference sequence). The CDR3 DNA, read in part, is TGCACCTGCAGTGGGGAACTGGGGGCGATCTATGCT. It is translated as CTCSGELGAIYA. The full CDR3 sequence reads CTCSGELGAIYAEQFF. The full variable domain, rest sourced from reference TRBV1 and TRBJ2-1, is VTLLEQNPRWRLVPRGQAVNLRCILKNSQYPWMSWYQQDLQKQLQWLFTLRSPGDKEVKSLPGADYLATRVTDTELRLQVANMSQGRTLYCTCSGELGAIYAEQFFGPGTRLTVL.

This clone was observed many times. Mouse gene names apply. The read stops 4 residues short of the end of the CDR3; the missing end is completed from the germline J gene. The chain combines TRBV13-3 with TRBJ2-4; D may be TRBD2 (7 bases). CDR3 length equals 16 residues. Between the trimmed V and J ends, which lost 1 base and 0 bases, there was a span of 12 bases. Germline V CDR1 and CDR2: NNHDY, SYVADS. The CDR3 here is CASSDRLGASQNTLYF. The part of the CDR3 DNA that was read is TGTGCCAGCAGTGATCGCCTGGGGGCTAGTCAAAAC.